This entry features one T cell receptor (beta chain) sequence. No antigen is known for it. The CDR3 length is 14 residues. The ends were cut back, 3 bases at V and 2 bases at J, with 12 bases in the middle. Germline CDR1 and CDR2: SGHKS and YYEKEE (reference sequence). Generated by immunoSEQ multiplex PCR, the TCRdb table keeps only in-frame clones and is missing some. This sample carries roughly 5,700 clones, just under 97% of them seen once, and the ten largest clones take about 0.41%. This entry belongs to a study of naive CD8 T cells in extremely preterm neonates. Study findings and constraints: Preterm CDR3s were shorter than older groups', with fewer N additions and less trimming.

Sorted cells: live naive CD8+ T cells, CD45RA+CCR7+, Annexin V-negative. The gene calls are TRBV5-5 and TRBJ2-7; TRBD2 is a possible D gene (6 bases). This clonotype originated in a human donor in good health. The sample was naive CD8+ T cells from blood. CDR3 loop: CASSSGTPTYEQYF. The CDR3 DNA sequence: TGTGCCAGCAGCTCCGGGACTCCGACCTACGAGCAGTACTTC.